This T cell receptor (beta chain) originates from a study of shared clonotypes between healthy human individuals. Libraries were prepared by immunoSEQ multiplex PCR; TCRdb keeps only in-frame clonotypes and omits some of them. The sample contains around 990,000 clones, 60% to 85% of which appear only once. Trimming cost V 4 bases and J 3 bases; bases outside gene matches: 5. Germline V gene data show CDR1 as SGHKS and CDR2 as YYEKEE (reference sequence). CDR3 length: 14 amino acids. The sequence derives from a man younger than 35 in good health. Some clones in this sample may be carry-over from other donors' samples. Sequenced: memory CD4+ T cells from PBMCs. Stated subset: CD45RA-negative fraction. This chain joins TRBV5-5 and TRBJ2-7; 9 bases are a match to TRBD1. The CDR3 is CASSGGTGFYEQYF. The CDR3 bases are TGTGCCAGCAGCGGCGGGACAGGGTTCTACGAGCAGTACTTC.